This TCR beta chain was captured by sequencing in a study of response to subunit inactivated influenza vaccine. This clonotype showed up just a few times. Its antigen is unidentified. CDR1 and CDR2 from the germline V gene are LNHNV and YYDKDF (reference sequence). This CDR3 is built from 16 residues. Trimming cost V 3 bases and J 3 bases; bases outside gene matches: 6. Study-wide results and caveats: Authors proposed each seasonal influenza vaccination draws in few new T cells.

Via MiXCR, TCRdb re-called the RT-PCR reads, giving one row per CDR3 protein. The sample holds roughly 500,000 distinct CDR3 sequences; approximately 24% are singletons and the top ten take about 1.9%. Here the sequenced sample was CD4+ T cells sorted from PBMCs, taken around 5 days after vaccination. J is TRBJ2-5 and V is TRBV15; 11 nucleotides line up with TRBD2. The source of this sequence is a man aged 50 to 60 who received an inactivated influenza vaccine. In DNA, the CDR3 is TGTGCCACCAGCAGGGGTCTAGCGGGGGGAAAAGAGACCCAGTACTTC. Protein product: CATSRGLAGGKETQYF.